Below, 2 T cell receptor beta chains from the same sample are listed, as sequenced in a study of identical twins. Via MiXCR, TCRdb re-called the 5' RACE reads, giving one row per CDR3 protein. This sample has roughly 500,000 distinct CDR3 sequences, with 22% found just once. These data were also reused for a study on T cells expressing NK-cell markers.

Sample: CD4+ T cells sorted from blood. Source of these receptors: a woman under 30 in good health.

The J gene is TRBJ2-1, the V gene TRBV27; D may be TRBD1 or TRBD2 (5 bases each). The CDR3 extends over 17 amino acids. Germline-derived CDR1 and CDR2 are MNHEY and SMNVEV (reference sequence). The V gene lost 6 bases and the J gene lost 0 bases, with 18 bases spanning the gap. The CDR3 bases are TGTGCCAGCAGCCTAGGGGCGGGCCTCGGCTCCTACAATGAGCAGTTCTTC. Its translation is CASSLGAGLGSYNEQFF.

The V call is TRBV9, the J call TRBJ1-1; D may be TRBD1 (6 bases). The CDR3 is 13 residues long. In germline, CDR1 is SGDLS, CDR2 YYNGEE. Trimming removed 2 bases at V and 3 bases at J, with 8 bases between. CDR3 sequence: CASSVDRHTEAFF. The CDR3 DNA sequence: TGTGCCAGCAGCGTGGACAGACACACTGAAGCTTTCTTT.